A selection of T cell receptor beta chains follows, all from one sample in a study of blood T cell repertoires in COVID-19. Clones were read by immunoSEQ multiplex PCR, and TCRdb kept only the in-frame ones, dropping some. The sample lists some 300,000 clones, about 87% occurring once. The sample comprised peripheral blood. Every receptor here comes from a woman aged 50 to 60 with COVID-19, enrolled during active disease. Both conserved end residues are part of each CDR3. The D gene is left open where the match is weak. Expanded clones get a size class; other rows say once, few or many, or leave the size out.

clone_size,v_call,d_call,j_call,cdr3_nt,cdr3_aa
.,TRBV19,TRBD1,TRBJ1-1,TGTGCCAGTAGTACAACCGGGACAGGGTTTAAAGCTTTCTTT,CASSTTGTGFKAFF
.,TRBV28,TRBD1,TRBJ1-5,TGTGCCAGCAGTTCCCAGGCGACAGGGTGGATGGGCAATCAGCCCCAGCATTTT,CASSSQATGWMGNQPQHF
once,TRBV5-1,TRBD1,TRBJ1-1,TGCGCCAGCAGCTTGGAAGGGGGCAGGGCTTCAGCTTTCTTT,CASSLEGGRASAFF
once,TRBV5-1,.,TRBJ2-7,TGCGCCAGCAGCCTCAGAGGGACTGATACCTACGAGCAGTACTTC,CASSLRGTDTYEQYF
.,TRBV30,.,TRBJ1-6,TGTGCCTGGAGTACGTCGGTTAATTCACCCCTCCACTTT,CAWSTSVNSPLHF
.,TRBV18,.,TRBJ2-7,TGTGCCAGCTCACCACTGGATCCCGGGGTCAGAACCTACGAGCAGTACTTC,CASSPLDPGVRTYEQYF
once,TRBV7-3,TRBD1,TRBJ2-2,TGTGCCAGCAGCTTAATTACAGGGGGAACCGGGGAGCTGTTTTTT,CASSLITGGTGELFF
.,TRBV6-1,.,TRBJ1-2,TGTGCCAGCAGTGAAATGGAGGGGCCCTGGGGCTACACCTTC,CASSEMEGPWGYTF
.,TRBV5-1,TRBD2,TRBJ2-1,TGCGCCAGCACCAAATCTAGCGGGATAAGCGCTGAGCAGTTCTTC,CASTKSSGISAEQFF
.,TRBV19,.,TRBJ2-5,TGTGCCAGTAGTTCGGGGGAGGGGGGACAAGAGACCCAGTACTTC,CASSSGEGGQETQYF
.,TRBV27,.,TRBJ2-7,TGTGCCAGCAGTTTCCTAAACAGGCTTAACTACGAGCAGTACTTC,CASSFLNRLNYEQYF
.,TRBV9,.,TRBJ1-5,TGTGCCAGCAGCCCTCGGGACTTCGAGGGTCAGCCCCAGCATTTT,CASSPRDFEGQPQHF
.,TRBV27,TRBD2,TRBJ2-2,TGTGCCAGCAGGGTAGCGGGAGGGAACACCGGGGAGCTGTTTTTT,CASRVAGGNTGELFF
.,TRBV3-1/TRBV3-2,TRBD1,TRBJ1-3,TGTGCCAGCAGCCGGACAGGGGGAGGAAACACCATATATTTT,CASSRTGGGNTIYF
.,TRBV5-1,.,TRBJ1-1,TGCGCCAGCAGCTTGGGCCACGTTGGAGGTACTGAAGCTTTCTTT,CASSLGHVGGTEAFF
.,TRBV15,TRBD1,TRBJ2-1,TGTGCCACCAGCAGCGACAGGGGGCGGAATGAGCAGTTCTTC,CATSSDRGRNEQFF
.,TRBV4-1,TRBD1,TRBJ2-1,TGCGCCAGCAGCCACGGGACAGGCAATGAGCAGTTCTTC,CASSHGTGNEQFF
.,TRBV6-6,.,TRBJ1-2,TGTGCCAGCACCGACACCTCTCTTGGCTACACCTTC,CASTDTSLGYTF
.,TRBV2,.,TRBJ2-2,TGTGCCAGCAGTCGAACGGACACCGGGGAGCTGTTTTTT,CASSRTDTGELFF
.,TRBV7-3,TRBD2,TRBJ2-1,TGTGCCAGCAGCTTAATCGGCGGGAGGGCAGGCGATGAGCAGTTCTTC,CASSLIGGRAGDEQFF
.,TRBV7-2,TRBD1,TRBJ1-1,TGTGCCAGCAGCCCGGGGACAGGTCTCATGAACACTGAAGCTTTCTTT,CASSPGTGLMNTEAFF
.,TRBV19,TRBD2,TRBJ2-5,TGTGCCAGTAGCCCAGGACTAGATTTGACCCAGTACTTC,CASSPGLDLTQYF
.,TRBV27,.,TRBJ1-1,TGTGCCAGCAGCCCGGGACATATGAACACTGAAGCTTTCTTT,CASSPGHMNTEAFF
.,TRBV18,TRBD1,TRBJ1-1,TGTGCCACATCATCACAGGGACAGGGGTTGACTGAAGCTTTCTTT,CATSSQGQGLTEAFF
.,TRBV10-3,.,TRBJ2-7,TGTGCCATCAGGGGGAGGTACGAGCAGTACTTC,CAIRGRYEQYF
.,TRBV3-1/TRBV3-2,.,TRBJ2-3,TGTGCCAGCAGCCAGGGACTGGTCACAGATACGCAGTATTTT,CASSQGLVTDTQYF
.,TRBV13,.,TRBJ2-3,TGTGCCAGCAGCTCTCCAGGGAGCACAGATACGCAGTATTTT,CASSSPGSTDTQYF
once,TRBV7-9,.,TRBJ1-2,TGTGCCAGCAGCTTAGTCGGGGGGCTTGGCTACACCTTC,CASSLVGGLGYTF
.,TRBV27,.,TRBJ2-3,TGTGCCAGCAGTTTGAGTTATGTAGATACGCAGTATTTT,CASSLSYVDTQYF
.,TRBV4-2,TRBD1,TRBJ1-1,TGTGCCAGCAGCCACCCGGGGACAGGGCGAGATTTTGGCACTGAAGCTTTCTTT,CASSHPGTGRDFGTEAFF
once,TRBV10-3,TRBD1,TRBJ2-2,TGTGCCATCAGTGAGTCCGGGACAGGGACAAACACCGGGGAGCTGTTTTTT,CAISESGTGTNTGELFF
.,TRBV7-2,.,TRBJ2-1,TGTGCCAGCAGTCTAAGCGGGTCCTACAATGAGCAGTTCTTC,CASSLSGSYNEQFF
once,TRBV30,.,TRBJ1-5,TGTGCCTGCGGGGATAGCAATCAGCCCCAGCATTTT,CACGDSNQPQHF
.,TRBV11-2,.,TRBJ2-7,TGTGCCAGCAGCTTCTCAGACGAGCAGTACTTC,CASSFSDEQYF
.,TRBV5-1,.,TRBJ2-2,TGCGCCAGCAGCTTAGGGGAAACCTACACCGGGGAGCTGTTTTTT,CASSLGETYTGELFF
once,TRBV19,.,TRBJ2-1,TGTGCCAGTAGTGGGGGGAGATCCAACAATGAGCAGTTCTTC,CASSGGRSNNEQFF
.,TRBV19,TRBD2,TRBJ2-1,TGTGCCAGTAGTATGGCGGGGGGACGTTTCAATGAGCAGTTCTTC,CASSMAGGRFNEQFF
.,TRBV19,TRBD1,TRBJ1-1,TGTGCCAGTAGTCACACGGGACAGCTGAACACTGAAGCTTTCTTT,CASSHTGQLNTEAFF
.,TRBV6-1,.,TRBJ1-5,TGTGCCAGCAGTGAGGGCCAGAAATATCAGCCCCAGCATTTT,CASSEGQKYQPQHF
.,TRBV2,TRBD2,TRBJ2-7,TGTGCCAGCAGTGAGCGGGAGCTGTACGAGCAGTACTTC,CASSERELYEQYF
once,TRBV7-9,.,TRBJ1-4,TGTGCCAGCAGCTTAACAGGCGGTGCTAATGAAAAACTGTTTTTT,CASSLTGGANEKLFF
.,TRBV5-1,TRBD1,TRBJ1-1,TGCGCCAGCAGCCTCCCGGGACAGGGAGGGACTGAAGCTTTCTTT,CASSLPGQGGTEAFF
.,TRBV11-3,.,TRBJ2-1,TGTGCCAGCAGCTACCCTGGCCCCCTCAATGAGCAGTTCTTC,CASSYPGPLNEQFF
.,TRBV19,.,TRBJ1-3,TGTGCCAGTAGTAGGGCGGGAGCCATCTCTGGAAACACCATATATTTT,CASSRAGAISGNTIYF
.,TRBV24-1,.,TRBJ2-7,TGTGTCCTAACCGGGGACTACGAGCAGTACTTC,CVLTGDYEQYF
once,TRBV14,.,TRBJ2-7,TGTGCCAGCAGCCACATCCGGGGAGGCGATGGCGAGCAGTACTTC,CASSHIRGGDGEQYF
.,TRBV15,.,TRBJ2-7,TGTGCCACCGGCGGGACAGCCTATCCCTCCTACGAGCAGTACTTC,CATGGTAYPSYEQYF
.,TRBV14,TRBD2,TRBJ2-7,TGTGCCAGCAGCCAAGTCTCAGGGCTAGCGGGCAACGAGCAGTACTTC,CASSQVSGLAGNEQYF
.,TRBV5-8,TRBD1,TRBJ2-7,TGTGCCACAACTCGACAGGGGGGCTACGAGCAGTACTTC,CATTRQGGYEQYF
.,TRBV6-5,.,TRBJ1-1,TGTGCCACCCGGACAGCGAACACTGAAGCTTTCTTT,CATRTANTEAFF
.,TRBV13,.,TRBJ2-1,TGTGCCAGCAGCTTAGAAAGTCGGAGCTCCTACAATGAGCAGTTCTTC,CASSLESRSSYNEQFF